The T cell receptor beta chain under discussion was sequenced for a study of control samples from healthy donors and cancer patients. Using immunoSEQ multiplex PCR, the repertoire was profiled, and TCRdb retains in-frame clones only, with some absent. The sample lists about 150,000 clones, under 95% occurring once. Germline V gives CDR1 MDHEN, CDR2 SYDVKM. This CDR3 is 13 amino acids long. Trimming took 6 bases from V and 2 from J; bases not matched to a gene: 3. Sequenced: blood. This sequence originates from a man aged 18 to 30 in good health. V and J are TRBV28 and TRBJ2-7; TRBD1 matches at 8 bases. The CDR3 region has the DNA TGTGCCAGCAGAGGACAGGGTCCCTACGAGCAGTACTTC. Translated, it gives CASRGQGPYEQYF. Filled out from reference TRBV28 and TRBJ2-7, the complete variable domain reads DVKVTQSSRYLVKRTGEKVFLECVQDMDHENMFWYRQDPGLGLRLIYFSYDVKMKEKGDIPEGYSVSREKKERFSLILESASTNQTSMYLCASRGQGPYEQYFGPGTRLTVT.